What follows describes a single T cell receptor beta chain. As yet, its antigen is unknown. Other DNA sequences in this specimen translate into the identical CDR3. The CDR3 extends over 13 amino acids. Per the germline V gene, CDR1 is LGHNT and CDR2 is FRNRAP. Trimming took off 5 bases at V and 1 base at J, with 8 bases between the two ends. The treatment denotes: around 19 received Ad26.COV2.S at low or high dose, single or two shots; 5 received placebo; per-sample allocation not given. It was on day 63 after the first vaccine or placebo injection that samples were taken. Based in Boston, the donor was an adult of 18-55 years. The source of the sample is a study of Ad26.COV2.S vaccination and SARS-CoV-2 variants. Study-wide results and limits: TCR breadth and depth estimates may have understated total T cell responses. Breadth, reportedly substantial, characterized the spike-specific CD8+ and CD4+ T cell responses after vaccination.

Assay: immunoSEQ multiplex PCR; the TCRdb copy retains only in-frame clones and omits some. The table records hundreds of thousands of clones, 75% to 95% of them present only once. Sequencing was performed on peripheral blood, taken in a trial of Ad26.COV2.S vaccine versus placebo. The source of this sequence is a person aged 18-60 years who received the Ad26.COV2.S COVID-19 vaccine or a placebo. V gene TRBV12-5 combines with J gene TRBJ1-1; D may be TRBD1 (6 bases). CDR3 region: CASGLTGNTEAFF. CDR3 coding DNA: TGTGCTAGTGGTCTGACAGGGAACACTGAAGCTTTCTTT. The full variable domain, rest sourced from reference TRBV12-5 and TRBJ1-1, is DARVTQTPRHKVTEMGQEVTMRCQPILGHNTVFWYRQTMMQGLELLAYFRNRAPLDDSGMPKDRFSAEMPDATLATLKIQPSEPRDSAVYFCASGLTGNTEAFFGQGTRLTVV.